The T cell receptor (beta chain) described here comes from a study of cytomegalovirus exposure and HLA in healthy donors. General study results and limits: When presence/absence was analysed, sequencing depth was taken to be roughly uniform across donors. Later analysis indicated greater clonal expansion among HLA-associated TCR beta chains than among equally common other chains.

Amplification used 60 Vbeta primers and 13 Jbeta primers. Method: immunoSEQ multiplex PCR; TCRdb's copy keeps in-frame clones and lacks some. The profile shows about 98,000 clones, 60% to 80% of them singletons. V was clipped by 0 bases and J by 5 bases; unmatched bases: 4. The CDR3 is 15 residues long. CDR1 is MRHNA and CDR2 is SNTAGT in the germline V gene. In this sample, this clone turned up a few times. The antigen is not known. This sequence joins TRBV6-4 and TRBJ2-3; 8 bases fit TRBD2. Sequencing used PBMCs. This clonotype was obtained from a female donor in good health and CMV-seronegative. For the CDR3, the DNA is TGTGCCAGCAGTGACTCGGCGGGGGGCCTAGATACGCAGTATTTT. Amino acids: CASSDSAGGLDTQYF.